The rows below give T cell receptor beta chains drawn from one sample of a study of PD-L1 blockade in urothelial cancer. The method was immunoSEQ multiplex PCR; TCRdb's version includes in-frame clones alone and lacks a portion of them. The data hold 85,000 to 130,000 clones, with roughly nine tenths observed a single time. This sample comprised PBMCs, obtained around atezolizumab (anti-PD-L1) treatment. The receptors were gathered from a woman of 80 years or more with urothelial cancer. Both conserved end residues are part of each CDR3.

J: TRBJ2-1
V: TRBV4-2
CDR3: CASSQEKASGNFNEQFF

J: TRBJ1-1
V: TRBV18
CDR3: CASSPRQIWTEAFF

J: TRBJ1-2
V: TRBV14
CDR3: CASSAGQVLGYTF

J: TRBJ2-5
V: TRBV12-5
CDR3: CARQMAQGKETQYF

J: TRBJ1-1
V: TRBV7-9
CDR3: CASSLDSQATEAFF

J: TRBJ2-6
V: TRBV7-9
CDR3: CASSLGRVIGANVLTF

J: TRBJ2-7
V: TRBV2
CDR3: CASETSFEQYF

J: TRBJ1-5
V: TRBV19
CDR3: CASSQNSGSNQPQHF

J: TRBJ1-1
V: TRBV2
CDR3: CASSTQQNTEAFF

J: TRBJ2-5
V: TRBV6-5
CDR3: CASSRGRETQYF

J: TRBJ2-7
V: TRBV25-1
CDR3: CASSEFGGSYEQYF

J: TRBJ1-1
V: TRBV27
CDR3: CASSLFGAGGSRRAEAFF

J: TRBJ1-1
V: TRBV9
CDR3: CASSAQQGRQTEAFF

J: TRBJ1-1
V: TRBV30
CDR3: CAWDTGFGPVTEAFF

J: TRBJ2-1
V: TRBV4-2
CDR3: CASSHNTGFGNEQFF

J: TRBJ2-3
V: TRBV19
CDR3: CASSIIAGGSDTQYF

J: TRBJ1-1
V: TRBV5-4
CDR3: CASSLTGGPNTEAFF

J: TRBJ2-7
V: TRBV7-9
CDR3: CASSLSGPYEQYF

J: TRBJ1-1
V: TRBV2
CDR3: CASIPDRVTEAFF

J: TRBJ1-1
V: TRBV5-1
CDR3: CASSLVQGGQTEAFF

J: TRBJ2-2
V: TRBV6-1
CDR3: CASSERGIYTGELFF

J: TRBJ1-1
V: TRBV28
CDR3: CASSPRSMKGEAFF

J: TRBJ2-1
V: TRBV28
CDR3: CASSRDSYNEQFF

J: TRBJ1-2
V: TRBV27
CDR3: CASSPRGGGRDYGYTF

J: TRBJ1-2
V: TRBV11-3
CDR3: CASSAGGAVGYTF

J: TRBJ2-1
V: TRBV27
CDR3: CASSLYNEQFF

J: TRBJ1-1
V: TRBV6-1
CDR3: CASSEILFGGTGGVTEAFF

J: TRBJ1-4
V: TRBV5-1
CDR3: CASSVPTGNGEKLFF

J: TRBJ1-2
V: TRBV25-1
CDR3: CASSRTGGSPAGYTF

J: TRBJ2-7
V: TRBV7-9
CDR3: CASTRIAGASAEQYF

J: TRBJ1-3
V: TRBV28
CDR3: CASSFGRSSGNTIYF

J: TRBJ2-1
V: TRBV13
CDR3: CASSFKTHSYNEQFF

J: TRBJ1-3
V: TRBV7-6
CDR3: CASSPGGGQAGNTIYF

J: TRBJ2-7
V: TRBV7-9
CDR3: CASSPYRSVSYEQYF

J: TRBJ1-2
V: TRBV6-6
CDR3: CASSFGQGSYGYTF

J: TRBJ1-1
V: TRBV29-1
CDR3: CGSPRTVTEAFF

J: TRBJ1-2
V: TRBV28
CDR3: CASSRPPGRASYGYTF

J: TRBJ2-7
V: TRBV6-1
CDR3: CATQERLAGFYEQYF

J: TRBJ1-1
V: TRBV11-2
CDR3: CASSLAQGRLEAFF

J: TRBJ2-7
V: TRBV11-2
CDR3: CASSPAGNLGQQYF

J: TRBJ1-1
V: TRBV6-1
CDR3: CASSEREAFF

J: TRBJ2-2
V: TRBV5-1
CDR3: CASSLGASTGVSGELFF

J: TRBJ2-1
V: TRBV4-1
CDR3: CASSAPGRGRNEQFF

J: TRBJ2-3
V: TRBV1
CDR3: CTSSQGRGSTDTQYF

J: TRBJ1-5
V: TRBV6-1
CDR3: CASTPQTGSNQPQHF

J: TRBJ2-3
V: TRBV19
CDR3: CATAGGVTDTQYF

J: TRBJ1-2
V: TRBV4-1
CDR3: CASSQDSAELGPYGYTF

J: TRBJ1-6
V: TRBV30
CDR3: CAWRGSLNSPLHF

J: TRBJ1-5
V: TRBV27
CDR3: CASSRGDPYSNQPQHF

J: TRBJ1-1
V: TRBV29-1
CDR3: CSVEDVGAGGMGTEAFF

J: TRBJ2-3
V: TRBV11-1
CDR3: CASSYRYYFTDTQYF

J: TRBJ2-2
V: TRBV29-1
CDR3: CSVEELVAGELFF